The entry below gives a single T cell receptor (beta chain) sequence along with its context. The entry originates in a study of blood T cell repertoires in COVID-19. CDR1 is MNHEY and CDR2 is SMNVEV in the germline V gene (reference sequence). The V gene lost 4 bases and the J gene lost 3 bases, with 3 bases spanning the gap. The CDR3 sequence is 11 residues long. As processed by the authors: Reference gene primer amplification in the assay estimated nucleated cell counts. Sequencing used immunoSEQ multiplex PCR; TCRdb keeps in-frame clones, though not all of them. V, J and clone size derive from that table, while D and trimming were established from the DNA sequence. This table holds under 250,000 clones, approximately 91% found once.

The clonotype was recovered from a woman aged 35 to 49 with acute or convalescent COVID-19. The V gene is TRBV27, the J gene TRBJ1-1; D gene uncertain. The sample was peripheral blood. The CDR3 here is CASSSHTEAFF. The CDR3 coding sequence is TGTGCCAGCAGTTCTCACACTGAAGCTTTCTTT.